This TCR beta chain was obtained from a study of T cell repertoires in cytomegalovirus infection. The wider study: Matching HLA type and CMV infection were both indicated by public TCR beta signatures. Findings of the study overall: Carriage of CMV together with the relevant HLA was identifiable through cumulative public TCR beta family frequency. The ex vivo response was dominated by HLA-C-restricted CMV-specific TCR beta clonotypes.

One entry per CDR3 protein results from TCRdb running MiXCR on the reads. The sample carries 250,000 or so distinct CDR3 sequences, approximately 9.1% recorded once. At least ten counts were recorded for this clonotype. The antigen remains undetermined. The sample was PBMCs. The clonotype comes from a human donor in good health (CMV status not recorded). Some clones in this sample may be carry-over from other donors' samples.

The CDR3 region is CASSRQGKSGYTF. DNA of the CDR3: TGCGCCAGCAGTCGACAGGGTAAATCTGGCTACACCTTC. The V call is TRBV10-2, the J call TRBJ1-2; 7 bases agree with TRBD1. The CDR3 runs 13 residues. The V segment lost 5 bases and the J segment 7 bases; nucleotides outside the gene matches: 7. The germline gives CDR1 WSHSY, CDR2 SAAADI.